These 4 T cell receptor beta chains originate from one sample sequenced in a study of OX40 agonist ivuxolimab in advanced cancers. The library was built by means of the immunoSEQ multiplex PCR assay. TCRdb limited this immuneACCESS table to in-frame rearrangements with V and J called. A share of clones is missing; checked studies link under half to unresolved V genes, and the rest is unexplained. Recorded for this sample are around 70,000 clones; around 80% of them occurred a single time. Clones ranked in the top ten supply more than 0.95% of the sample. This material consisted of CD4+ or CD8+ T cells sorted from blood, taken in a trial of the OX40 agonist ivuxolimab. The receptors stem from an adult with an advanced solid tumor such as melanoma, head and neck, liver or kidney cancer.

This clone is a singleton in its sample. This chain joins TRBV18 and TRBJ2-2; 7 bases map to TRBD1. This CDR3 is 15 amino acids long. Germline V gene data show CDR1 as KGHSH and CDR2 as LQKENI. V was pared by 4 bases and J by 0 bases, with 2 bases of the junction left unmatched. CDR3 loop: CASSLGQANTGELFF. DNA for the CDR3: TGTGCCAGCTCACTAGGACAGGCGAACACCGGGGAGCTGTTTTTT.

The CDR3 protein is CATSYNRGSYNEQFF. The CDR3 DNA follows: TGTGCCACCAGCTACAACAGGGGATCCTACAATGAGCAGTTCTTC. The rearrangement joins TRBV15 to TRBJ2-1, with 7 bases aligning to TRBD1. The CDR3 is 15 amino acids. The J segment lost 1 base and the V segment lost 5 bases, leaving 5 bases of the junction unmatched. CDR1 and CDR2 from the germline V gene are LNHNV and YYDKDF (reference sequence).

The rearrangement joins TRBV29-1 to TRBJ1-1; D ambiguous. The length of the CDR3 is 13 residues. V lost 5 bases to trimming and J lost 5 bases, with 15 bases between them. Germline values: CDR1 SQVTM, CDR2 ANQGSEA. The CDR3 DNA is TGCAGCGTTAGAAGGACCTCCGGTACTGAAGCTTTCTTT. This gives the protein CSVRRTSGTEAFF.

V gene TRBV19 combines with J gene TRBJ1-2; D gene uncertain. Trimming removed 3 bases from V and 4 bases from J, with 9 bases in between. Per the germline V gene, CDR1 is LNHDA and CDR2 is SQIVND (reference sequence). The CDR3 loop spans 13 amino acids. CDR3 coding DNA: TGTGCCAGTAGTATGCGGCGGAGCTATGGCTACACCTTC. It encodes CASSMRRSYGYTF.